Following are 20 T cell receptor beta chains from one sample sequenced in a study of T-cell reconstitution after alpha-beta-depleted transplantation in children. A library of TCRbeta sequences, prepared with unique molecular identifiers, was generated. One entry per CDR3 protein results from TCRdb running MiXCR on the PCR reads. The data contain approximately 650,000 distinct CDR3 sequences, over 10% of them singletons. Sequences were derived from PBMCs, sampled before TCRalphabeta/CD19-depleted stem cell transplant. These receptors were taken from a girl aged 2 to 9 with congenital amegakaryocytic thrombocytopenia, due to receive a stem cell transplant.

This clonotype was observed many times. V gene TRBV5-4 combines with J gene TRBJ2-1, with D perhaps matching TRBD2 (8 bases). Looked up from germline, CDR1 is SGHNT and CDR2 is YYREEE (reference sequence). V was clipped by 4 bases and J by 10 bases, with 15 bases between them. The CDR3 sequence is 13 residues long. This CDR3 is CASSPIAGQEQFF. CDR3 bases: TGTGCCAGCAGCCCTATAGCGGGACAGGAGCAGTTCTTC.

This clonotype was detected only a few times. J is TRBJ1-1 and V is TRBV7-3, with 8 nucleotides matching TRBD1. The CDR3 has 17 amino acids. Trimming removed 5 bases from V and 0 bases from J; junction bases left unmatched: 11. Germline V gene lookup returns CDR1 SGHTA and CDR2 FQGTGA. CDR3 sequence reads: CASSPQGRGRMNTEAFF. CDR3 DNA: TGTGCCAGCAGCCCACAGGGCAGGGGGCGAATGAACACTGAAGCTTTCTTT.

This clonotype was recorded many times. The chain joins TRBV5-1 to TRBJ2-7; D gene ambiguous. Germline CDR1 SGHRS, CDR2 YFSETQ. The V gene lost 4 bases and the J gene lost 6 bases, with 14 bases spanning the gap. This CDR3 has 13 residues. The CDR3 DNA is TGCGCCAGCAGCCACGGTGGTACATCCGAGCAGTACTTC. Its protein product is CASSHGGTSEQYF.

The chain joins TRBV10-3 to TRBJ2-1; no definite D call. Per germline, CDR1 ENHRY and CDR2 SYGVKD. The CDR3 has 16 amino acids. Trimming removed 4 bases at V and 0 bases at J, with 13 bases between. The CDR3 loop reads CAISGSSPSSYNEQFF. Written as DNA, the CDR3 is TGTGCCATCAGTGGGAGTTCGCCGAGCTCCTACAATGAGCAGTTCTTC.

This rearrangement joins TRBV4-1 to TRBJ2-3; 9 bases align to TRBD2. Per the germline V gene, CDR1 is MGHRA and CDR2 is YSYEKL. The V gene end was trimmed by 0 bases and the J gene end by 1 base; junction bases not matched to a gene: 8. The CDR3 is 18 amino acids. The CDR3 DNA reads as TGCGCCAGCAGCCAAGATCTGGCGGGAGGGCGCGGCACAGATACGCAGTATTTT. Translated: CASSQDLAGGRGTDTQYF.

The chain has TRBV20-1 and TRBJ2-2; perhaps TRBD1 as D (5 bases). There are 14 residues in the CDR3. Germline CDR1 and CDR2: DFQATT and SNEGSKA (reference sequence). V lost 2 bases and J lost 1, with 8 bases in between. The CDR3 reads CSARQGKNTGELFF. The CDR3 DNA is TGCAGTGCTAGACAGGGAAAGAACACCGGGGAGCTGTTTTTT.

This clonotype has ten or more counts. The chain employs TRBV12-3 or TRBV12-4 and TRBJ2-7, with D perhaps matching TRBD2 (5 bases). V gave up 5 bases and J gave up 9 bases, with 17 bases separating them. There are 13 residues in the CDR3. DNA for the CDR3: TGTGCCAGCAGTACCGGACTCCAGTACTGGCAGTACTTC. The encoded protein is CASSTGLQYWQYF.

This clonotype occurred many times. The chain carries TRBV11-2 and TRBJ1-1; 10 bases agree with TRBD1. V was pared by 1 base and J by 6 bases, with 14 bases of the junction left unmatched. This CDR3 has 18 residues. Germline V lookup: CDR1 SGHAT, CDR2 FQNNGV. CDR3 protein: CASSLVGTGAALSAEAFF. For the CDR3, the DNA is TGTGCCAGCAGCTTAGTCGGGACAGGGGCCGCCCTGAGCGCTGAAGCTTTCTTT.

This clonotype was detected ten times or more. This sequence joins TRBV29-1 and TRBJ1-1; no firm D call. The ends were cut back, 3 bases at V and 1 base at J, with 9 bases in the middle. The CDR3 runs to 13 residues. Germline V gives CDR1 SQVTM, CDR2 ANQGSEA. CDR3 sequence (DNA): TGCAGCGTTGAGAGTGGGGAGAACACTGAAGCTTTCTTT. Translated, it gives CSVESGENTEAFF.

This clonotype was seen only a few times. V and J are TRBV12-3 or TRBV12-4 and TRBJ1-1, with D unclear. The CDR3 has 10 residues. Trimming took 5 bases from V and 7 from J, leaving 5 bases between them. The chain's CDR3 is CASSNYEAFF. The CDR3 nucleotides read TGTGCCAGCAGTAACTATGAAGCTTTCTTT.

This clonotype was counted ten times or more. The chain carries TRBV10-3 and TRBJ2-5, with D possibly being TRBD1 or TRBD2 (5 bases each). The CDR3 sequence is 14 residues long. Germline-derived CDR1 and CDR2 are ENHRY and SYGVKD. V lost 4 bases, J lost 2 bases, and 11 bases lay in between. CDR3 DNA: TGTGCCATCAGTGGTGACAGACTACAAGAGACCCAGTACTTC. Its translation is CAISGDRLQETQYF.

The CDR3 DNA is TGTGCCAGCAGCTTAGGAGTTGCGCCCCCGGATACGCAGTATTTT. Protein: CASSLGVAPPDTQYF. The chain joins TRBV7-2 to TRBJ2-3; D ambiguous. Trimming cost V 1 base and J 6 bases, with 14 bases left between them. The CDR3 has 15 amino acids. The V gene's germline CDR1 is SGHTA and CDR2 FQGNSA.

The chain uses TRBV12-3 or TRBV12-4 and TRBJ2-3; D uncertain. V lost 6 bases, J lost 1 base, and 20 bases lay in between. The CDR3 spans 17 residues. In DNA, the CDR3 is TGTGCCAGCAGCCTCGCCGCCTATGAGACCCGCACAGATACGCAGTATTTT. Amino acids: CASSLAAYETRTDTQYF.

The chain uses TRBV6-5 and TRBJ2-2; D not certain. V was pared by 2 bases and J by 5 bases, with 9 bases between. The CDR3 sequence is 14 residues long. The V gene's germline CDR1 is MNHEY and CDR2 SVGAGI. The CDR3 protein is CASSYEKPTGELFF. CDR3 nucleotide sequence: TGTGCCAGCAGTTACGAGAAACCTACCGGGGAGCTGTTTTTT.

This clonotype was detected ten times or more. This chain joins TRBV15 and TRBJ2-1; D possibly corresponds to TRBD2 (6 bases). Germline CDR1 LNHNV, CDR2 YYDKDF (reference sequence). This CDR3 contains 16 residues. Trimming cost V 0 bases and J 1 base, with 10 bases left between them. The CDR3: CATSRDLAGSYNEQFF. CDR3 sequence (DNA): TGTGCCACCAGCAGAGATTTGGCGGGGTCCTACAATGAGCAGTTCTTC.

This clonotype was picked up many times. The chain recombines TRBV18 with TRBJ2-2; D may be TRBD2 (6 bases). Germline assignment: CDR1 KGHSH and CDR2 LQKENI. Trimming removed 0 bases at V and 3 bases at J, with 11 bases between. The CDR3 covers 16 residues. The CDR3 is CASSPPAGLDTGELFF. The CDR3 DNA reads as TGTGCCAGCTCACCACCAGCGGGCTTGGACACCGGGGAGCTGTTTTTT.

This clonotype was picked up many times. The chain combines TRBV5-1 with TRBJ2-7; TRBD2 might be the D (6 bases). CDR1 SGHRS and CDR2 YFSETQ come from the germline V gene. Trimming took 0 bases from V and 5 from J, leaving 15 bases between them. The CDR3 sequence is 15 residues long. This chain's CDR3 is CASSLDRAGRNEQYF. In DNA form, the CDR3 reads TGCGCCAGCAGCTTGGATCGAGCAGGGAGGAACGAGCAGTACTTC.

Ten or more counts support this clonotype. V gene TRBV29-1 combines with J gene TRBJ2-1; 7 bases align to TRBD2. Germline CDR1 reads SQVTM; CDR2 reads ANQGSEA. V lost 4 bases to trimming and J lost 9 bases; unmatched junction nucleotides: 9. This CDR3 spans 13 amino acids. CDR3 residues: CSVVGRLALEQFF. The DNA for the CDR3 is TGCAGCGTTGTCGGGAGACTAGCTCTTGAGCAGTTCTTC.

This clonotype was detected only a few times. The chain has TRBV29-1 and TRBJ2-7, with D unresolved. The length of the CDR3 is 13 residues. CDR1 and CDR2 from the germline V gene are SQVTM and ANQGSEA. V was clipped by 6 bases and J by 5 bases, with 17 bases between them. DNA for the CDR3: TGCAGCGTCCTGGGTCCTACCAAGGACGAGCAGTACTTC. This sequence encodes CSVLGPTKDEQYF.

This clonotype showed up many times. The V and J genes are TRBV5-1 and TRBJ1-5; perhaps TRBD1 as D (6 bases). The V gene's germline CDR1 is SGHRS and CDR2 YFSETQ. This CDR3 has 14 residues. With 2 bases removed from V and 6 bases from J, the gap between germline ends came to 12 bases. The CDR3: CASSLEGGAQPQHF. The DNA of the CDR3 is TGCGCCAGCAGCTTAGAGGGGGGAGCTCAGCCCCAGCATTTT.